Shown below are 16 T cell receptor beta chains from a single sample sequenced in a study of blood T cell repertoires in COVID-19. Libraries were prepared by immunoSEQ multiplex PCR; TCRdb keeps only in-frame clonotypes and omits some of them. The table includes 150,000 or so clones, roughly 84% detected once. Material: PBMCs or T cells enriched from blood (not recorded which). These receptors all stem from an older woman who had recovered from COVID-19.

As DNA, the CDR3 is TGTGCCAGCAGCTCGGCACCACAGCAGAAGGGCTACACCTTC. This codes for CASSSAPQQKGYTF. This sequence joins TRBV28 and TRBJ1-2; D call uncertain. The germline gives CDR1 MDHEN, CDR2 SYDVKM. The CDR3 runs 14 residues. V was trimmed by 6 bases and J by 8 bases, leaving 19 bases between them.

The chain employs TRBV7-9 and TRBJ2-7; the match to TRBD1 covers 7 bases. CDR3 length: 15 residues. V was pared by 0 bases and J by 2 bases, with 4 bases of the junction left unmatched. Germline lookup yields CDR1 SEHNR and CDR2 FQNEAQ (reference sequence). The chain's CDR3 is CASSLAGRGPYEQYF. The CDR3 coding sequence is TGTGCCAGCAGCTTAGCTGGAAGGGGGCCCTACGAGCAGTACTTC. The full variable domain, in which reference TRBV7-9 and TRBJ2-7 provide the parts outside the CDR3, is DTGVSQNPRHKITKRGQNVTFRCDPISEHNRLYWYRQTLGQGPEFLTYFQNEAQLEKSRLLSDRFSAERPKGSFSTLEIQRTEQGDSAMYLCASSLAGRGPYEQYFGPGTRLTVT.

The V call is TRBV7-8, the J call TRBJ1-5; D is uncertain. Trimming removed 3 bases from V and 6 bases from J, with 12 bases in between. The CDR3 spans 14 residues. The germline V gene encodes CDR1 SGHVS and CDR2 FQNEAQ. CDR3 loop: CASSFSREAQPQHF. CDR3 DNA sequence: TGTGCCAGCAGCTTTAGCCGGGAGGCTCAGCCCCAGCATTTT.

The J gene is TRBJ1-6, the V gene TRBV27; D is unresolved. Germline loops: CDR1 MNHEY, CDR2 SMNVEV (reference sequence). CDR3 length equals 13 residues. Trimming left V 3 bases short and J 7 bases short, with 7 bases between. As DNA, the CDR3 is TGTGCCAGCAGTTTGGTCAGGAATTCACCCCTCCACTTT. Translation: CASSLVRNSPLHF.

The chain carries TRBV19 and TRBJ1-2; TRBD1 is a possible D gene (5 bases). The CDR3 loop spans 15 amino acids. Trimming left V 4 bases short and J 4 bases short, with 16 bases between. The germline V gene encodes CDR1 LNHDA and CDR2 SQIVND (reference sequence). CDR3 DNA: TGTGCCAGTAGTACCTCGGGACTAGGGGCCTATGGCTACACCTTC. Protein: CASSTSGLGAYGYTF.

The chain links TRBV5-1 to TRBJ1-4, with D possibly being TRBD1 (5 bases). The germline V gene encodes CDR1 SGHRS and CDR2 YFSETQ. V dropped 4 bases and J dropped 3 bases, with 10 bases sitting between them. This CDR3 is built from 14 residues. This CDR3 reads CASSRTGSNEKLFF. CDR3 nucleotides: TGCGCCAGCAGCCGAACAGGTTCTAATGAAAAACTGTTTTTT.

The chain is built from TRBV19 and TRBJ2-7; TRBD2 matches at 10 bases. Losses at the gene ends were 7 bases for V and 5 bases for J; bases not matched to a gene: 11. CDR1 is LNHDA and CDR2 is SQIVND in the germline V gene (reference sequence). The CDR3 loop spans 15 amino acids. CDR3 in DNA: TGTGCCAGTACCTCGGTTGCTAGCGGGGGAGACGAGCAGTACTTC. Protein: CASTSVASGGDEQYF. Full variable domain (remainder filled in from reference TRBV19 and TRBJ2-7): DGGITQSPKYLFRKEGQNVTLSCEQNLNHDAMYWYRQDPGQGLRLIYYSQIVNDFQKGDIAEGYSVSREKKESFPLTVTSAQKNPTAFYLCASTSVASGGDEQYFGPGTRLTVT.

The chain couples TRBV25-1 to TRBJ2-4; D is perhaps TRBD1 (6 bases). The CDR3 is made up of 15 amino acids. Germline-derived CDR1 and CDR2 are MGHDK and SYGVNS. The germline V and J ends were trimmed by 6 bases and 3 bases, with 15 bases remaining between them. The CDR3 nucleotides are TGTGCCAGCAGCGATACGGGACAAAACAAAAACATTCAGTACTTC. Translating gives CASSDTGQNKNIQYF.

V and J are TRBV4-1 and TRBJ1-2, with 7 nucleotides matching TRBD1. Germline lookup yields CDR1 MGHRA and CDR2 YSYEKL. Germline trimming cut 4 bases from V and 0 bases from J; bases unmatched to any gene: 5. The CDR3 runs to 15 residues. The CDR3 sequence: CASSLNRGANYGYTF. CDR3 in DNA: TGCGCCAGCAGCCTTAACAGGGGCGCTAACTATGGCTACACCTTC.

The V gene is TRBV19, the J gene TRBJ2-1; a possible D gene is TRBD1 (5 bases). V was clipped by 5 bases and J by 8 bases, with 19 bases between them. The CDR3 runs 15 residues. Per the germline V gene, CDR1 is LNHDA and CDR2 is SQIVND (reference sequence). CDR3 sequence (DNA): TGTGCCAGTAGTGCGACCCTCCAAACAGGCCATGAGCAGTTCTTC. It is translated as CASSATLQTGHEQFF.

This chain uses TRBV18 with TRBJ1-6; 7 positions match TRBD1. Per germline, CDR1 KGHSH and CDR2 LQKENI. V lost 3 bases and J lost 10; bases outside the gene matches: 9. The CDR3 consists of 15 residues. CDR3 DNA sequence: TGTGCCAGCTCACCCTACCGGGACAGCGCGTCACCCCTCCACTTT. This sequence encodes CASSPYRDSASPLHF.

This chain uses TRBV7-2 with TRBJ1-3; 8 bases map to TRBD1. V shed 4 bases and J 4 bases; nucleotides not matched to a gene: 12. The germline V gene has CDR1 SGHTA and CDR2 FQGNSA. CDR3 length: 17 residues. CDR3: CASSYRLGQGEGNTIYF. The DNA of the CDR3 is TGTGCCAGCAGCTATAGGCTTGGACAGGGTGAAGGAAACACCATATATTTT.

V gene TRBV3-1 (or the pseudogene TRBV3-2) combines with J gene TRBJ1-1, with 8 nucleotides matching TRBD1. After removal of 4 bases from V and 5 bases from J, the junction contained 9 bases not matched to a gene. This CDR3 is 15 amino acids long. Per germline, CDR1 LGHDT and CDR2 YNNKEL (reference sequence). The CDR3 nucleotides are TGTGCCAGCAGCCTCTCCGGACAGGGTCCGACTGAAGCTTTCTTT. Protein sequence: CASSLSGQGPTEAFF.

The chain recombines TRBV28 with TRBJ2-7; 10 bases agree with TRBD1. The germline gives CDR1 MDHEN, CDR2 SYDVKM. CDR3 length: 14 residues. J lost 6 bases, V lost 2 bases, and 4 bases had no gene match. The CDR3 protein is CASSLLGDRGEQYF. For the CDR3, the DNA is TGTGCCAGCAGTTTACTCGGGGACAGGGGCGAGCAGTACTTC. The full variable domain, with the rest looked up from reference TRBV28 and TRBJ2-7, is DVKVTQSSRYLVKRTGEKVFLECVQDMDHENMFWYRQDPGLGLRLIYFSYDVKMKEKGDIPEGYSVSREKKERFSLILESASTNQTSMYLCASSLLGDRGEQYFGPGTRLTVT.

This clone was recorded only once. This chain uses TRBV30 with TRBJ2-3; D is possibly TRBD1 (6 bases). Looked up from germline, CDR1 is GTSNPN and CDR2 is SVGIG (reference sequence). This CDR3 comprises 14 residues. Trimming pared 2 bases from V and 5 bases from J, leaving 14 bases between. The CDR3 spells CAWSPLQGQDTQYF. Written as DNA, the CDR3 is TGTGCCTGGAGTCCTCTACAGGGTCAAGATACGCAGTATTTT.

This chain uses TRBV19 with TRBJ1-2; 8 bases agree with TRBD1. J lost 4 bases, V lost 4 bases, and 5 bases had no gene match. The germline CDR1 and CDR2 sequences are LNHDA and SQIVND (reference sequence). This CDR3 comprises 14 residues. For the CDR3, the DNA is TGTGCCAGTAGTAGGGACAGGACCAGCTATGGCTACACCTTC. It encodes CASSRDRTSYGYTF.